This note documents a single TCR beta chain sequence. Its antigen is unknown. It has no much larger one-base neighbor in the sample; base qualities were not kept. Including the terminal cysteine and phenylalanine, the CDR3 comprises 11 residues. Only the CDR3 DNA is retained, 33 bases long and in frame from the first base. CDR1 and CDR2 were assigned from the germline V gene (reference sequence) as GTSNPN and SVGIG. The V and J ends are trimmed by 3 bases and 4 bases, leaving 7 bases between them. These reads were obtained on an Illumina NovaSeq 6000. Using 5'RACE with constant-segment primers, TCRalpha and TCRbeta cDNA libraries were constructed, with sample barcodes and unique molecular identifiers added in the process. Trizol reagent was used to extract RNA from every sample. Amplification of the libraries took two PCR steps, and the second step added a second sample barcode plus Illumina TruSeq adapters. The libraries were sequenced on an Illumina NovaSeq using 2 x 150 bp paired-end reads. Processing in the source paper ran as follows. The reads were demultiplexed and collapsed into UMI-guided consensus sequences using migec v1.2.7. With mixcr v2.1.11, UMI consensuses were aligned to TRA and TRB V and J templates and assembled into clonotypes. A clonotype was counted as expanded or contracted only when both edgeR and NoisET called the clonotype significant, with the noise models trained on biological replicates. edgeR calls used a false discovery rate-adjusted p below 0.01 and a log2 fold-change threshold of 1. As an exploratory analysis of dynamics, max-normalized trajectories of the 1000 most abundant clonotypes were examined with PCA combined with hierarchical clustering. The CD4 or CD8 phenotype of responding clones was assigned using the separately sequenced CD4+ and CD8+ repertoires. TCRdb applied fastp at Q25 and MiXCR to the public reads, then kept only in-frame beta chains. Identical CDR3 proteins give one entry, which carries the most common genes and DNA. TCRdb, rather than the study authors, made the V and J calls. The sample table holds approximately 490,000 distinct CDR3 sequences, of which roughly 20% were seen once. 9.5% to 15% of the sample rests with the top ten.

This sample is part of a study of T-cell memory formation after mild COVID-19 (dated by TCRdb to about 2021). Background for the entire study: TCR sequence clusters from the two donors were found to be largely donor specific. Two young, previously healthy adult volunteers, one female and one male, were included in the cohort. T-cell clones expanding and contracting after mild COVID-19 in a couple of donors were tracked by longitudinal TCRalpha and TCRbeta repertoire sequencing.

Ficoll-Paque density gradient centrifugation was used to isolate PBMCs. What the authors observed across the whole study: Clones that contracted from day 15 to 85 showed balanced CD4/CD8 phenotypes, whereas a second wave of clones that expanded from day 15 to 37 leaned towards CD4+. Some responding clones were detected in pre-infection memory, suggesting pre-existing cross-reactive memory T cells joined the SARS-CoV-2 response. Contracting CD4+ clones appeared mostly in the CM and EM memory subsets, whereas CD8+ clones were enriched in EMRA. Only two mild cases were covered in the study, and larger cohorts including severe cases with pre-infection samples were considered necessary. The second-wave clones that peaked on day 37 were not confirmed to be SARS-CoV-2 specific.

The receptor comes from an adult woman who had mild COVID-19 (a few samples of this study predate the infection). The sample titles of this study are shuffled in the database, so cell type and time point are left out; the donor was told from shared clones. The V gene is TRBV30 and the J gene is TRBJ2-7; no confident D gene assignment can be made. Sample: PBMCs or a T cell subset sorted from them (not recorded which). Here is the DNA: TGTGCCTGGAGCGACGGATACGAGCAGTACTTC. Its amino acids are CAWSDGYEQYF. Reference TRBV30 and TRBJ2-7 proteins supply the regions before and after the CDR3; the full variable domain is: SQTIHQWPATLVQPVGSPLSLECTVEGTSNPNLYWYRQAAGRGLQLLFYSVGIGQISSEVPQNLSASRPQDRQFILSSKKLLLSDSGFYLCAWSDGYEQYFGPGTRLTVT.